This T cell receptor (beta chain) derives from a study of identical twins. General study points: Cord blood beta clonotypes that were abundant carried fewer insertions, and memory repertoires showed no such trend. Weaker excess twin sharing was seen among beta out-of-frame sequences.

In the case of this clonotype: Its target is not known.

TCRdb reprocessed the 5' RACE reads via MiXCR and lists one record per CDR3 protein. The profile shows 200,000 to 250,000 distinct CDR3 sequences, 7.5% of them singletons. Germline values: CDR1 MNHEY, CDR2 SVGAGI. This CDR3 has 11 residues. V was clipped by 8 bases and J by 6 bases, with 8 bases between them. These sequences were also reported in another study, on yellow fever vaccine responses in identical twins.

This TCR was recovered from a woman under 30 in good health. The chain couples TRBV6-5 to TRBJ1-5; D is undetermined. The sequenced material came from memory (CD45RO+) T cells sorted from blood. CDR3 amino acids: CASGITQPQHF. The CDR3 coding sequence is TGTGCCAGCGGCATCACTCAGCCCCAGCATTTT.